This section outlines one T cell receptor (beta chain) sequence together with its context. The data derive from a study of somatic mutations in cytotoxic T cells in rheumatoid arthritis. J lost 1 base, V lost 7 bases, and 3 bases had no gene match. The CDR3 sequence is 13 residues long. Germline V gene data show CDR1 as LNHDA and CDR2 as SQIVND (reference sequence). This table comes from immunoSEQ multiplex PCR, and its TCRdb copy is limited to in-frame clones, with some not included. The sample includes about 16,000 clones, around 77% of them seen just once. Sequencing was carried out using CD8+ T cells sorted from blood. The rearrangement joins TRBV19 to TRBJ1-2; 7 nucleotides agree with TRBD1. The sequence was obtained from an adult with rheumatoid arthritis. The CDR3 region is CASTTGVNYGYTF. DNA of the CDR3: TGTGCCAGTACTACAGGGGTTAACTATGGCTACACCTTC.